The 6 T cell receptor beta chains in this list originate from one sample, sequenced in a study of response to subunit inactivated influenza vaccine. MiXCR, applied by TCRdb to the RT-PCR reads, yields one record per CDR3 protein. The sample has approximately 500,000 distinct CDR3 sequences, less than 15% seen once; the top ten hold 11%. The input for sequencing was PBMCs from blood, taken 11 to 12 days after vaccination. These receptors originate from a man aged 50-60 years who received an inactivated influenza vaccine.

The genes are TRBV2 and TRBJ1-6; 9 nucleotides agree with TRBD1. The length of the CDR3 is 15 residues. The ends lost 6 bases at V and 6 bases at J; junction bases unmatched: 6. CDR1 is SNHLY, CDR2 FYNNEI, per germline. CDR3 protein: CASREQGALNSPLHF. The CDR3 bases are TGTGCCAGCAGGGAACAGGGGGCCCTTAATTCACCCCTCCACTTT.

This clonotype turned up a few times. The V call is TRBV28, the J call TRBJ2-1; TRBD2 matches at 14 bases. The V segment lost 6 bases and the J segment 9 bases; nucleotides outside the gene matches: 7. CDR3 length: 15 amino acids. CDR1 and CDR2 (germline): MDHEN, SYDVKM. DNA for the CDR3: TGTGCCAGCAGACCTGGACTAGCGGGGGGTAGTGAGCAGTTCTTC. This translates into CASRPGLAGGSEQFF.

This clonotype has just a few counts. V usage is TRBV29-1 and J usage is TRBJ2-3; TRBD2 matches at 9 bases. This CDR3 comprises 15 residues. CDR1 is SQVTM and CDR2 is ANQGSEA in the germline V gene. Germline trimming cut 5 bases from V and 4 bases from J; bases unmatched to any gene: 10. The CDR3, as DNA: TGCAGCGTTCTTGATGCGGGAGGGCCTTCAGATACGCAGTATTTT. As protein: CSVLDAGGPSDTQYF.

This clonotype was seen a handful of times. The CDR3 nucleotides are TGCGCCAGCAGCACCGCCAAGACAGCCTACAATGAGCAGTTCTTC. This translates into CASSTAKTAYNEQFF. V is TRBV5-1 and J is TRBJ2-1; tentatively, D is TRBD1 (5 bases). Trimming took off 4 bases at V and 2 bases at J, with 13 bases between the two ends. This CDR3 spans 15 amino acids. The germline gives CDR1 SGHRS, CDR2 YFSETQ.

This clonotype came up many times. The V call is TRBV5-1, the J call TRBJ2-5, with 9 bases aligning to TRBD1. Germline loops: CDR1 SGHRS, CDR2 YFSETQ. The CDR3 is 14 residues long. The V gene end was trimmed by 3 bases and the J gene end by 3 bases; junction bases not matched to a gene: 3. CDR3 protein: CASSSGQGKETQYF. The CDR3 DNA follows: TGCGCCAGCAGCTCGGGACAGGGAAAAGAGACCCAGTACTTC.

V and J are TRBV5-5 and TRBJ2-2, with unresolved D. The CDR3 has 16 residues. From germline, CDR1 is SGHKS and CDR2 YYEKEE (reference sequence). The germline V and J ends were trimmed by 4 bases and 0 bases, with 13 bases remaining between them. CDR3 sequence: CASSENGGANTGELFF. The CDR3 coding sequence is TGTGCCAGCAGCGAGAACGGTGGAGCGAACACCGGGGAGCTGTTTTTT. Combining the CDR3 with reference TRBV5-5 and TRBJ2-2 gives the whole variable domain DAGVTQSPTHLIKTRGQQVTLRCSPISGHKSVSWYQQVLGQGPQFIFQYYEKEERGRGNFPDRFSARQFPNYSSELNVNALLLGDSALYLCASSENGGANTGELFFGEGSRLTVL.